This TCR beta chain emerged from a study of blood T cells in healthy people across ages. Study-level findings and limits: Lack of knowledge of donor CMV status possibly confounded expanded clonotype changes. Among T cells, TCR beta diversity per million cells dropped roughly linearly as age rose.

Healthy individuals of Caucasian origin from Russia, aged roughly 6 to 100, served as donors. In regard to this clonotype: The antigen is not known.

PCR was performed a second time for about 7 to 12 cycles using a sample-barcoded 5' primer and a J-beta primer mix. TCRdb used MiXCR to reprocess the 5' RACE reads, holding one entry per CDR3 protein. Of about 780,000 distinct CDR3 sequences listed, roughly 46% are singletons. Germline V gives CDR1 MNHEY, CDR2 SMNVEV (reference sequence). After removal of 4 bases from V and 5 bases from J, the junction contained 6 bases not matched to a gene. CDR3 length: 16 residues. This chain joins TRBV27 and TRBJ2-1; 12 bases agree with TRBD1. The clonotype originates from an elderly man in good health. Material for sequencing was blood. The CDR3 sequence: CASSYSGTGGDNEQFF. CDR3 nucleotide sequence: TGTGCCAGCAGTTACTCCGGGACAGGGGGCGACAATGAGCAGTTCTTC.